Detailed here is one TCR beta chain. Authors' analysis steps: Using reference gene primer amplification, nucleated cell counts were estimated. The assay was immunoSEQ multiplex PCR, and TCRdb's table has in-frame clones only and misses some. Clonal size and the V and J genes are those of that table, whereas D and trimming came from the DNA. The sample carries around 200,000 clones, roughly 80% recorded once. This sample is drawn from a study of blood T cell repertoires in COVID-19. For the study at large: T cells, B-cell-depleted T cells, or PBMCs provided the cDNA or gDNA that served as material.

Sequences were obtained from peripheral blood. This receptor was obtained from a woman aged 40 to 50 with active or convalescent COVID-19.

The CDR3 coding sequence is TGTGCCAGCAGCTTAAACAGGGATAAGCCCCAGCATTTT. Residues: CASSLNRDKPQHF. The rearrangement links TRBV7-2 to TRBJ1-5, with D perhaps TRBD1 (6 bases). Trimming cost V 2 bases and J 8 bases, with 10 bases left between them. The CDR3 extends over 13 amino acids. From germline, CDR1 is SGHTA and CDR2 FQGNSA.